Presented here are 26 T cell receptor beta chains from one specimen sequenced in a study of Ad26.COV2.S vaccination and SARS-CoV-2 variants. Sequenced by immunoSEQ multiplex PCR; TCRdb stores in-frame clones only, minus some. The sample yields 300,000 to 400,000 clones, 80% to 90% seen once. Treatment reported: 15 to 20 received Ad26.COV2.S at low or high dose, single or two shots; several received placebo; per-sample allocation not given. Vaccine and placebo recipients were sampled on day 63 after the first injection. The sample in question was peripheral blood, obtained in a trial of Ad26.COV2.S vaccine versus placebo. The receptors shown here come from a person between 18 and 59 years old who received the Ad26.COV2.S COVID-19 vaccine or a placebo.

This chain links TRBV7-9 with TRBJ1-1; no firm D call. CDR1 is SEHNR, CDR2 FQNEAQ, per germline (reference sequence). CDR3 length: 15 amino acids. The germline V and J ends were trimmed by 6 bases and 1 base, with 15 bases remaining between them. The CDR3: CASSSGLAGNTEAFF. DNA for the CDR3: TGTGCCAGCAGTTCCGGGCTGGCAGGGAACACTGAAGCTTTCTTT.

This rearrangement joins TRBV7-2 to TRBJ2-4; D remains unclear. The CDR3 is made up of 15 amino acids. Trimming shortened V by 3 bases and J by 1 base, and 10 bases separated the two germline ends. The germline CDR1 and CDR2 sequences are SGHTA and FQGNSA. CDR3 in DNA: TGTGCCAGCAGCTTCCTTAGCCCGGCCAAAAACATTCAGTACTTC. This codes for CASSFLSPAKNIQYF.

This chain uses TRBV11-2 with TRBJ1-2, with TRBD1 identical over 8 bases. V lost 5 bases, J lost 2 bases, and 4 bases stayed unmatched. Germline V gene data show CDR1 as SGHAT and CDR2 as FQNNGV. This CDR3 has 14 residues. The CDR3: CASSTRQGNYGYTF. DNA of the CDR3: TGTGCCAGCAGCACCAGACAGGGGAACTATGGCTACACCTTC.

This chain uses TRBV5-6 with TRBJ1-2; the D gene is possibly TRBD1 (5 bases). This CDR3 is 15 amino acids long. CDR1 and CDR2 (germline): SGHDT, YYEEEE. Between the trimmed V and J ends, which lost 0 bases and 7 bases, there was a span of 16 bases. This CDR3 is CASSLGFDGGSGYTF. The CDR3 DNA reads TGTGCCAGCAGCTTGGGATTCGACGGGGGGTCTGGCTACACCTTC.

This chain connects TRBV5-4 to TRBJ2-3, with unresolved D. Between the trimmed V and J ends, which lost 3 bases and 0 bases, there was a span of 14 bases. This CDR3 is 16 amino acids long. Germline CDR1 is SGHNT and CDR2 is YYREEE (reference sequence). This CDR3 reads CASSYPVGPSTDTQYF. CDR3 DNA: TGTGCCAGCAGCTACCCGGTGGGCCCCAGCACAGATACGCAGTATTTT.

The chain uses TRBV9 and TRBJ1-2; TRBD1 matches 7 bases. The CDR3 is 15 residues long. V shed 0 bases and J 3 bases; nucleotides not matched to a gene: 5. Germline lookup yields CDR1 SGDLS and CDR2 YYNGEE. The CDR3 sequence is CASSVDNRGDYGYTF. The CDR3 bases are TGTGCCAGCAGCGTAGACAACAGGGGTGACTATGGCTACACCTTC.

The chain links TRBV4-1 to TRBJ1-1; D is perhaps TRBD1 (5 bases). V lost 5 bases and J lost 9, with 10 bases in between. The CDR3 covers 11 residues. Germline V gene data show CDR1 as MGHRA and CDR2 as YSYEKL. DNA of the CDR3: TGCGCCAGCAGCGACGGGGACCAAGCTTTCTTT. It translates to CASSDGDQAFF.

The chain uses TRBV4-1 and TRBJ2-5, with no clear D. The germline V gene has CDR1 MGHRA and CDR2 YSYEKL. The CDR3 covers 14 residues. Trimming took 3 bases from V and 4 from J, leaving 12 bases between them. CDR3 bases: TGCGCCAGCAGCCAGTTAATCGCTCTAGAGACCCAGTACTTC. Translation gives CASSQLIALETQYF.

The J gene is TRBJ1-1, the V gene TRBV10-3; TRBD1 matches 7 bases. The ends lost 10 bases at V and 0 bases at J; junction bases unmatched: 5. The germline CDR1 and CDR2 sequences are ENHRY and SYGVKD. The CDR3 loop spans 13 amino acids. In DNA, the CDR3 is TGTGCCACCTCCGGGACAGTGAACACTGAAGCTTTCTTT. Its translation is CATSGTVNTEAFF.

This chain uses TRBV29-1 with TRBJ1-1; 9 bases map to TRBD1. This CDR3 has 12 amino acids. V shed 7 bases, J shed 8 bases, and the junction held 8 bases outside the gene matches. Germline lookup yields CDR1 SQVTM and CDR2 ANQGSEA. CDR3 in amino acids: CSAHLGQGEAFF. The DNA for the CDR3 is TGCAGCGCTCACCTGGGACAGGGCGAAGCTTTCTTT.

The chain couples TRBV30 to TRBJ2-7; 8 bases match TRBD1. The CDR3 extends over 13 amino acids. Germline CDR1 is GTSNPN and CDR2 is SVGIG (reference sequence). The V and J ends lost 1 base and 4 bases, in that order; junction bases with no gene match: 3. CDR3 in amino acids: CAWSADRVYEQYF. As DNA, the CDR3 is TGTGCCTGGAGTGCGGACAGGGTGTACGAGCAGTACTTC.

J is TRBJ2-1 and V is TRBV9; 7 bases match TRBD2. This CDR3 region has 14 residues. V lost 5 bases, J lost 2 bases, and 4 bases stayed unmatched. Germline CDR1 SGDLS, CDR2 YYNGEE. CDR3 residues: CASSRLAAYNEQFF. The DNA for the CDR3 is TGTGCCAGCAGTAGACTAGCTGCCTACAATGAGCAGTTCTTC. Complete variable domain (other parts from reference TRBV9 and TRBJ2-1): DSGVTQTPKHLITATGQRVTLRCSPRSGDLSVYWYQQSLDQGLQFLIQYYNGEERAKGNILERFSAQQFPDLHSELNLSSLELGDSALYFCASSRLAAYNEQFFGPGTRLTVL.

The V call is TRBV14, the J call TRBJ1-5; D call uncertain. This CDR3 is 13 amino acids long. With 0 bases removed from V and 9 bases from J, the gap between germline ends came to 9 bases. Germline V CDR1 and CDR2: SGHDN, FVKESK. CDR3 residues: CASSQDSRTPQHF. In DNA form, the CDR3 reads TGTGCCAGCAGCCAAGACAGCCGAACGCCCCAGCATTTT.

The chain combines TRBV5-5 with TRBJ2-5; 7 bases agree with TRBD2. CDR1 and CDR2 (germline): SGHKS, YYEKEE (reference sequence). J gave up 5 bases and V 4 bases, and 11 bases lay outside the gene matches. This CDR3 comprises 15 residues. The CDR3: CASSRSAGVLETQYF. The CDR3 DNA reads TGTGCCAGCAGCCGGTCTGCGGGGGTGTTGGAGACCCAGTACTTC. Complete variable domain (other parts from reference TRBV5-5 and TRBJ2-5): DAGVTQSPTHLIKTRGQQVTLRCSPISGHKSVSWYQQVLGQGPQFIFQYYEKEERGRGNFPDRFSARQFPNYSSELNVNALLLGDSALYLCASSRSAGVLETQYFGPGTRLLVL.

This clone has just a few counts. The chain uses TRBV9 and TRBJ2-2; 8 nucleotides align to TRBD1. CDR3 size: 16 residues. J lost 2 bases, V lost 0 bases, and 3 bases had no gene match. In germline, CDR1 is SGDLS, CDR2 YYNGEE. The CDR3 sequence: CASSVAGTGNTGELFF. CDR3 DNA sequence: TGTGCCAGCAGCGTAGCGGGGACAGGTAACACCGGGGAGCTGTTTTTT.

The chain employs TRBV9 and TRBJ2-3; 9 bases agree with TRBD2. The V gene end was trimmed by 3 bases and the J gene end by 3 bases; junction bases not matched to a gene: 5. The CDR3 runs 15 residues. CDR1 is SGDLS, CDR2 YYNGEE, per germline. The CDR3: CASSGAGGRTDTQYF. CDR3 DNA sequence: TGTGCCAGCAGCGGAGCGGGGGGCAGGACAGATACGCAGTATTTT.

V is TRBV29-1 and J is TRBJ2-3; possibly TRBD1 for D (6 bases). The V gene lost 3 bases and the J gene lost 9 bases, with 7 bases spanning the gap. Germline loops: CDR1 SQVTM, CDR2 ANQGSEA. The CDR3 is 10 amino acids. The CDR3 nucleotides read TGCAGCGTTGATAGGGGGACGCAGTATTTT. Its protein is CSVDRGTQYF.

This clone has only a few counts. V is TRBV5-8 and J is TRBJ1-5; 7 bases align to TRBD1. The CDR3 is made up of 16 amino acids. J gave up 0 bases and V 4 bases, and 7 bases lay outside the gene matches. The germline V gene encodes CDR1 SGHTS and CDR2 YDEGEE. CDR3 bases: TGTGCCAGCAGCCCGGGACAGCTTGATAGCAATCAGCCCCAGCATTTT. Its translation: CASSPGQLDSNQPQHF.

The table lists this clone with a few counts. The chain links TRBV6-5 to TRBJ2-5, with TRBD1 identical over 8 bases. V gave up 6 bases and J gave up 3 bases; unmatched junction bases: 0. The CDR3 length is 12 residues. CDR1 is MNHEY, CDR2 SVGAGI, per germline. CDR3 nucleotide sequence: TGTGCCAGCAGGACAGGGGAAGAGACCCAGTACTTC. Amino acids: CASRTGEETQYF.

This sequence joins TRBV6-1 and TRBJ1-1; D gene ambiguous. The V end lost 1 base, the J end lost 11 bases, and 14 bases lay between the germline ends. Germline V gives CDR1 MNHNS, CDR2 SASEGT. This CDR3 comprises 13 residues. CDR3 coding DNA: TGTGCCAGCAGTGAAGGGCTCGTCCGGCGTGCTTTCTTT. It yields the protein CASSEGLVRRAFF.

V gene TRBV6-2 or TRBV6-3 combines with J gene TRBJ1-5; unclear D gene. The germline V and J ends were trimmed by 5 bases and 4 bases, with 6 bases remaining between them. The germline gives CDR1 MNHEY, CDR2 SVGEGT. This CDR3 region has 12 residues. The CDR3: CASSPRNQPQHF. The DNA for the CDR3 is TGTGCCAGCAGTCCCCGGAATCAGCCCCAGCATTTT.

This clone was detected a few times. The rearrangement joins TRBV5-8 to TRBJ1-1, with no clear D. Trimming took 4 bases from V and 3 from J, leaving 10 bases between them. CDR1 SGHTS and CDR2 YDEGEE come from the germline V gene. The CDR3 has 13 amino acids. In DNA, the CDR3 is TGTGCCAGCAGCCTTGGCGGGCACACTGAAGCTTTCTTT. Amino acid sequence: CASSLGGHTEAFF. The complete variable domain, with remaining parts taken from reference TRBV5-8 and TRBJ1-1, reads EAGVTQSPTHLIKTRGQQATLRCSPISGHTSVYWYQQALGLGLQFLLWYDEGEERNRGNFPPRFSGRQFPNYSSELNVNALELEDSALYLCASSLGGHTEAFFGQGTRLTVV.

As DNA, the CDR3 is TGTGCCAGCAGCCCCCCCATAGCCAGCCAAAAACTGTTTTTT. Its protein is CASSPPIASQKLFF. The gene calls are TRBV3-1 (or the pseudogene TRBV3-2) and TRBJ1-4; D is ambiguous. Germline V CDR1 and CDR2: LGHDT, YNNKEL (reference sequence). CDR3 size: 14 residues. Trimming stripped 4 bases from V and 9 bases from J, with 15 bases between.

CDR3: CSVGTRAFYEQYF. The DNA for the CDR3 is TGCAGCGTCGGGACGCGGGCGTTCTACGAGCAGTACTTC. The V and J genes are TRBV29-1 and TRBJ2-7, with D possibly called TRBD1 or TRBD2 (5 bases each). The CDR3 extends over 13 amino acids. Germline-derived CDR1 and CDR2 are SQVTM and ANQGSEA. Trimming took 6 bases from V and 3 from J, leaving 15 bases between them.

The chain uses TRBV9 and TRBJ2-5; tentatively, D is TRBD2 (6 bases). The V end lost 0 bases, the J end lost 5 bases, and 11 bases lay between the germline ends. The CDR3 runs 14 residues. Germline V gene data show CDR1 as SGDLS and CDR2 as YYNGEE. The CDR3 loop is CASSVEASVETQYF. In DNA, the CDR3 is TGTGCCAGCAGCGTAGAGGCTAGCGTGGAGACCCAGTACTTC.

The chain uses TRBV7-9 and TRBJ2-2, with 7 bases matching TRBD1. The CDR3 is 17 residues long. CDR1 and CDR2 (germline): SEHNR, FQNEAQ (reference sequence). The V segment lost 8 bases and the J segment 1 base; nucleotides outside the gene matches: 13. CDR3 residues: CASAGWAGGLNTGELFF. The CDR3 DNA reads as TGTGCCAGCGCTGGGTGGGCAGGGGGTTTGAACACCGGGGAGCTGTTTTTT.